The TCR beta chain described here comes from a study of identifying expanded T cells in peripheral blood. Collection occurred without any documented infections or immune events in donors. J gave up 7 bases and V 7 bases, and 10 bases lay outside the gene matches. The CDR3 covers 15 residues. Per germline, CDR1 WSHSY and CDR2 SAAADI. Study-level results: Over two and four weeks, about 15 and 19 clones changed, versus 1.2 between replicates. Variance in clone template counts between approximately two-week samples significantly increased with total template count across all healthy donors.

This clone was recorded once. Its target is not known. Clones were sequenced by immunoSEQ multiplex PCR, and TCRdb holds only the in-frame ones, with some missing. The sample has 70,000 to 100,000 clones; 75% to 90% are singletons. This rearrangement joins TRBV10-2 to TRBJ2-1; 10 bases agree with TRBD1. Specimen: blood. This receptor was taken from a person between 18 and 69 years old in good health. DNA for the CDR3: TGCGCCAGCAAGGCCGGGACAGGGGTTGAAAATGAGCAGTTCTTC. This sequence encodes CASKAGTGVENEQFF.